This TCR beta chain emerged from a study of blood T cell repertoires in COVID-19. Study as a whole: Samples taken during acute and convalescent COVID-19 were collected in the United States, Italy and Spain. PBMCs, B-cell-depleted T cells, or T cells were the source of the cDNA or gDNA that made up the material.

Authors' analysis steps: Estimation of nucleated cell counts was performed using reference gene primer amplification. TCRdb's copy holds only in-frame clones and misses some; the assay was immunoSEQ multiplex PCR. V and J calls plus clone size are reproduced from that table; the DNA served to infer D and trimming. The sample yields 110,000 to 150,000 clones, about 88% seen once. The germline V gene has CDR1 LNHNV and CDR2 YYDKDF (reference sequence). CDR3 length: 14 residues. Germline trimming cut 1 base from V and 3 bases from J; bases unmatched to any gene: 1. The TCR comes from a human donor in a cohort sampled during active COVID-19. The chain employs TRBV15 and TRBJ1-1; 8 bases fit TRBD1. The material sequenced was peripheral blood. In DNA, the CDR3 is TGTGCCACCAGCAGAGTACAGGGGGACACTGAAGCTTTCTTT. As protein: CATSRVQGDTEAFF.